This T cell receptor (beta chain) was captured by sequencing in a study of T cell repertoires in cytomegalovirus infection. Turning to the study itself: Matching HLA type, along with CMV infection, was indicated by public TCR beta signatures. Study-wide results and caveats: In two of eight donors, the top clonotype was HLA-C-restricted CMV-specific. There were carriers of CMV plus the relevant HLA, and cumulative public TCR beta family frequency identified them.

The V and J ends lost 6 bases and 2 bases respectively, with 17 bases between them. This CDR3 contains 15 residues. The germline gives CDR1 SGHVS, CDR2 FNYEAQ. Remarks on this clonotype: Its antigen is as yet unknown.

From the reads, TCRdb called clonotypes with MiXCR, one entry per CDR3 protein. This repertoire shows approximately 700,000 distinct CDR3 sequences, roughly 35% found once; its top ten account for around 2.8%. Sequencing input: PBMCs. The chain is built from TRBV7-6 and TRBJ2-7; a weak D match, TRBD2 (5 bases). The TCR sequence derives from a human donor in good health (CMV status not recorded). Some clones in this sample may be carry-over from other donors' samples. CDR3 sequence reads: CASSVNRGNPYEQYF. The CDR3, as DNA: TGTGCCAGCAGTGTAAATAGAGGGAACCCCTACGAGCAGTACTTC. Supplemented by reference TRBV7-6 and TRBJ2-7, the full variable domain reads GAGVSQSPRYKVTKRGQDVALRCDPISGHVSLYWYRQALGQGPEFLTYFNYEAQQDKSGLPNDRFSAERPEGSISTLTIQRTEQRDSAMYRCASSVNRGNPYEQYFGPGTRLTVT.